A single sample gave rise to the 26 T cell receptor beta chains below, sequenced in a study of shared clonotypes between healthy human individuals (TCRdb year 2020). To prepare the library, the immunoSEQ multiplex PCR assay was applied. Drawn from immuneACCESS, this table holds only the in-frame rearrangements with V and J called that TCRdb kept. Clones are partly lost; checked studies trace under half to an unresolved V gene and leave the rest unexplained. In this sample the table shows over a million clones, around 74% of which occur a single time. Of the sample, around 1.5% falls within the top ten clones. The sequenced material came from memory CD4+ T cells sorted from blood. The sample's cell subset or site label is to be understood as: CD45RA-negative fraction. Every receptor here comes from a young man in good health.

V is TRBV4-1 and J is TRBJ1-6; D remains ambiguous. The ends were cut back, 8 bases at V and 4 bases at J, with 12 bases in the middle. CDR1 and CDR2 from the germline V gene are MGHRA and YSYEKL. This CDR3 is built from 14 residues. CDR3 nucleotides: TGCGCCAGCGTGGAGCTCCCGTATAATTCACCCCTCCACTTT. Amino acid sequence: CASVELPYNSPLHF.

The sample holds a few counts of this clone. V usage is TRBV5-5 and J usage is TRBJ1-1, with no clear D. The CDR3 loop spans 13 amino acids. The V and J ends lost 5 bases and 0 bases respectively, with 8 bases between them. Germline CDR1 and CDR2: SGHKS and YYEKEE (reference sequence). This CDR3 is CASSLQMNTEAFF. CDR3 DNA sequence: TGTGCCAGCAGTCTTCAGATGAACACTGAAGCTTTCTTT. The whole variable domain, remainder taken from reference TRBV5-5 and TRBJ1-1, is DAGVTQSPTHLIKTRGQQVTLRCSPISGHKSVSWYQQVLGQGPQFIFQYYEKEERGRGNFPDRFSARQFPNYSSELNVNALLLGDSALYLCASSLQMNTEAFFGQGTRLTVV.

The chain recombines TRBV23-1 with TRBJ2-7, with D uncertain. TRBV23-1 is marked as an open reading frame, function uncertain. The CDR3 sequence is 14 residues long. The V end lost 0 bases, the J end lost 5 bases, and 11 bases lay between the germline ends. CDR3 residues: CASSQSPALNEQYF. The CDR3 DNA sequence: TGCGCCAGCAGTCAATCGCCGGCTCTGAACGAGCAGTACTTC.

This clone was detected only once. This chain uses TRBV6-5 with TRBJ1-4; TRBD1 is a possible D gene (5 bases). Trimming took off 1 base at V and 8 bases at J, with 14 bases between the two ends. The germline V gene has CDR1 MNHEY and CDR2 SVGAGI. The CDR3 extends over 15 amino acids. CDR3 sequence: CASSYLGRKYEKLFF. As DNA, the CDR3 is TGTGCCAGCAGTTACTTGGGGCGAAAGTACGAAAAACTGTTTTTT.

The CDR3 region has the DNA TGCGCCAGCAGTCACATAGCGGGAGGGGGGCAAAATGAGCAGTTCTTC. Encoded protein: CASSHIAGGGQNEQFF. The chain recombines TRBV23-1 with TRBJ2-1; 11 bases match TRBD2. TRBV23-1 is filed as an ORF, its function uncertain. Germline trimming cut 3 bases from V and 7 bases from J; bases unmatched to any gene: 8. The CDR3 has 16 residues.

The chain employs TRBV28 and TRBJ1-2, with 7 bases aligning to TRBD1. The CDR3 is 14 residues long. CDR1 and CDR2 from the germline V gene are MDHEN and SYDVKM. V dropped 5 bases and J dropped 7; count of bases not matched to a gene: 10. CDR3 in DNA: TGTGCCAGCAGTACACCGGGACAGCAGATTGGCTACACCTTC. Amino acids: CASSTPGQQIGYTF.

The V and J genes are TRBV7-2 and TRBJ2-1; 9 positions match TRBD1. Germline V gives CDR1 SGHTA, CDR2 FQGNSA. CDR3 length equals 15 residues. V dropped 5 bases and J dropped 10; count of bases not matched to a gene: 12. This CDR3 reads CASSNPGTGTWEQFF. For the CDR3, the DNA is TGTGCCAGCAGCAACCCCGGGACAGGGACGTGGGAGCAGTTCTTC.

The chain has TRBV10-3 and TRBJ2-3, with 8 bases aligning to TRBD1. In germline, CDR1 is ENHRY, CDR2 SYGVKD. V shed 2 bases and J 6 bases; nucleotides not matched to a gene: 10. The CDR3 is made up of 16 amino acids. The CDR3 sequence: CAISEPGQALTDTQYF. DNA of the CDR3: TGTGCCATCAGTGAGCCGGGACAGGCCCTAACCGATACGCAGTATTTT.

V gene TRBV7-2 combines with J gene TRBJ1-2; D unresolved. Germline V gene sequence: CDR1 SGHTA, CDR2 FQGNSA. CDR3 length: 15 amino acids. V was clipped by 2 bases and J by 4 bases, with 14 bases between them. CDR3 in DNA: TGTGCCAGCAGCTTAAGTTTTCAGGTCACCTATGGCTACACCTTC. As protein: CASSLSFQVTYGYTF.

V gene TRBV7-8 combines with J gene TRBJ2-1, with D perhaps TRBD2 (6 bases). V was clipped by 1 base and J by 3 bases, with 13 bases between them. CDR1 and CDR2 (germline): SGHVS, FQNEAQ. The CDR3 is made up of 16 amino acids. This CDR3 reads CASSLDRRGGYNEQFF. The CDR3 DNA is TGTGCCAGCAGCTTAGATCGTCGGGGAGGCTACAATGAGCAGTTCTTC.

This chain uses TRBV5-1 with TRBJ2-1; D might be TRBD2 (5 bases). Trimming took off 0 bases at V and 2 bases at J, with 9 bases between the two ends. The CDR3 runs 15 residues. CDR1 SGHRS and CDR2 YFSETQ come from the germline V gene. The CDR3 spells CASSLGLTTYNEQFF. The CDR3, as DNA: TGCGCCAGCAGCTTGGGACTGACTACCTACAATGAGCAGTTCTTC.

This clone was counted only a few times. V gene TRBV28 combines with J gene TRBJ1-1; D is undetermined. CDR3 length: 13 residues. V gave up 7 bases and J gave up 1 base, with 10 bases separating them. Germline-derived CDR1 and CDR2 are MDHEN and SYDVKM. CDR3 in amino acids: CASIVDKNTEAFF. In DNA, the CDR3 is TGTGCCAGCATTGTGGATAAGAACACTGAAGCTTTCTTT.

This chain links TRBV2 with TRBJ2-5, with 7 bases aligning to TRBD1. V was pared by 6 bases and J by 3 bases, with 7 bases of the junction left unmatched. The germline CDR1 and CDR2 sequences are SNHLY and FYNNEI. The CDR3 sequence is 14 residues long. The CDR3 sequence is CASSGQALKETQYF. CDR3 DNA: TGTGCCAGCAGCGGACAGGCACTAAAAGAGACCCAGTACTTC. The complete variable domain, with remaining parts taken from reference TRBV2 and TRBJ2-5, reads EPEVTQTPSHQVTQMGQEVILRCVPISNHLYFYWYRQILGQKVEFLVSFYNNEISEKSEIFDDQFSVERPDGSNFTLKIRSTKLEDSAMYFCASSGQALKETQYFGPGTRLLVL.

The V gene is TRBV19, the J gene TRBJ1-5; 8 bases match TRBD1. V was clipped by 3 bases and J by 9 bases; unmatched bases: 7. Germline CDR1 reads LNHDA; CDR2 reads SQIVND (reference sequence). The CDR3 runs to 14 residues. Here the CDR3 reads CASSMGQAMRPQHF. The CDR3 nucleotides are TGTGCCAGTAGTATGGGACAGGCCATGAGGCCCCAGCATTTT.

This rearrangement joins TRBV18 to TRBJ1-6, with TRBD1 matching 10 bases. V gave up 3 bases and J gave up 14 bases; unmatched junction bases: 7. CDR1 KGHSH and CDR2 LQKENI come from the germline V gene. The CDR3 is made up of 14 amino acids. DNA of the CDR3: TGTGCCAGCTCACCTGGACAGGGGGTATCAGCCCTCCACTTT. Protein product: CASSPGQGVSALHF.

On this clone: Other DNA sequences from this sample encode an identical CDR3 as well. The rearrangement uses TRBV5-6 and TRBJ2-7; the D gene is possibly TRBD1 (6 bases). The V end was cut by 4 bases, the J end by 0 bases, with 14 bases between. Germline V lookup: CDR1 SGHDT, CDR2 YYEEEE. This CDR3 spans 15 amino acids. Written as DNA, the CDR3 is TGTGCCAGCAGCACGTTGGCAGGGGCCTCCTACGAGCAGTACTTC. Protein sequence: CASSTLAGASYEQYF. The full variable domain, rest sourced from reference TRBV5-6 and TRBJ2-7, is DAGVTQSPTHLIKTRGQQVTLRCSPKSGHDTVSWYQQALGQGPQFIFQYYEEEERQRGNFPDRFSGHQFPNYSSELNVNALLLGDSALYLCASSTLAGASYEQYFGPGTRLTVT.

The V call is TRBV6-1, the J call TRBJ2-3; D unclear. Trimming took off 10 bases at V and 0 bases at J, with 14 bases between the two ends. Germline V gives CDR1 MNHNS, CDR2 SASEGT. The CDR3 is made up of 14 amino acids. CDR3 protein: CATKTTTSTDTQYF. The CDR3 DNA reads as TGTGCCACCAAGACAACGACTAGCACAGATACGCAGTATTTT.

This chain links TRBV5-1 with TRBJ2-5; D is ambiguous. The CDR3 runs 16 residues. Germline V CDR1 and CDR2: SGHRS, YFSETQ. V was pared by 2 bases and J by 5 bases, with 19 bases between. CDR3: CASSLNRMGGLETQYF. The DNA for the CDR3 is TGCGCCAGCAGCTTAAACCGGATGGGTGGGCTTGAGACCCAGTACTTC.

The chain links TRBV19 to TRBJ2-5, with D unresolved. The CDR3 has 13 residues. Germline loops: CDR1 LNHDA, CDR2 SQIVND (reference sequence). Trimming shortened V by 5 bases and J by 3 bases, and 10 bases separated the two germline ends. The CDR3 DNA reads TGTGCCAGTAGTTTTGGTTACGAAGAGACCCAGTACTTC. Translated, it gives CASSFGYEETQYF.

The chain couples TRBV2 to TRBJ1-4; no reliable D call. This CDR3 spans 15 amino acids. V lost 4 bases and J lost 0, with 9 bases in between. From germline, CDR1 is SNHLY and CDR2 FYNNEI. The chain's CDR3 is CASSGTATTNEKLFF. The CDR3 DNA reads TGTGCCAGCAGTGGAACGGCTACAACTAATGAAAAACTGTTTTTT.

V gene TRBV11-2 combines with J gene TRBJ2-1, with TRBD2 matching 9 bases. J lost 0 bases, V lost 2 bases, and 8 bases had no gene match. The CDR3 has 18 residues. Germline assignment: CDR1 SGHAT and CDR2 FQNNGV. The CDR3 region is CASSLLSGSRYSYNEQFF. The CDR3 nucleotides are TGTGCCAGCAGCTTACTTAGCGGGAGTAGGTACTCCTACAATGAGCAGTTCTTC.

The V and J genes are TRBV7-2 and TRBJ2-1, with 7 nucleotides matching TRBD2. The CDR3 has 17 amino acids. With 5 bases clipped from V and 1 base from J, the junction kept 11 bases outside the gene matches. The germline CDR1 and CDR2 sequences are SGHTA and FQGNSA. The CDR3 protein is CASSQNVAGVSYNEQFF. The CDR3 DNA is TGTGCCAGCAGCCAGAACGTGGCGGGAGTTTCCTACAATGAGCAGTTCTTC.

V usage is TRBV29-1 and J usage is TRBJ1-1; 11 positions agree with TRBD1. V was clipped by 2 bases and J by 4 bases; unmatched bases: 3. CDR1 is SQVTM and CDR2 is ANQGSEA in the germline V gene. The CDR3 has 14 residues. The CDR3 here is CSVELGTGGTEAFF. In DNA form, the CDR3 reads TGCAGCGTTGAACTCGGGACAGGGGGCACTGAAGCTTTCTTT.

This clone was counted ten times or more. The J gene is TRBJ2-3, the V gene TRBV27; the match to TRBD1 covers 10 bases. Trimming took 10 bases from V and 2 from J; bases not matched to a gene: 9. The V gene's germline CDR1 is MNHEY and CDR2 SMNVEV (reference sequence). This CDR3 is 15 amino acids long. The CDR3 bases are TGTGCCACCCAAAGGACAGGGGGGGACACAGATACGCAGTATTTT. Its protein is CATQRTGGDTDTQYF.

The chain recombines TRBV9 with TRBJ2-7; 7 nucleotides line up with TRBD2. With V trimmed by 0 bases and J by 3 bases, 9 bases remained unmatched. Germline CDR1 reads SGDLS; CDR2 reads YYNGEE. CDR3 length: 16 amino acids. The CDR3 DNA sequence: TGTGCCAGCAGCGTAGGTTCGTCTAGCGGAGTCTACGAGCAGTACTTC. This sequence encodes CASSVGSSSGVYEQYF.

V gene TRBV7-2 combines with J gene TRBJ1-2, with D maybe TRBD1 (6 bases). The V and J ends lost 1 base and 4 bases respectively, with 10 bases between them. There are 14 residues in the CDR3. Per the germline V gene, CDR1 is SGHTA and CDR2 is FQGNSA. CDR3: CASSLVQGGYGYTF. The CDR3 coding sequence is TGTGCCAGCAGCTTAGTACAGGGAGGCTATGGCTACACCTTC.